The 11 T cell receptor beta chains listed next were all sequenced from one sample in a study of T cells in women clearing cervical HPV infection. Assay: immunoSEQ multiplex PCR; the TCRdb copy retains only in-frame clones and omits some. The record lists around 30,000 clones, of which the ten most abundant hold roughly 7.3%. What was sequenced was blood buffy coat. These receptors originate from a woman aged 18-70 years with a cervical HPV16 infection that either progressed to CIN3+ or cleared (not recorded which).

Of note for this clone: With the read ending 3 residues before the CDR3 end, the germline J gene is used to fill in that end. V and J are TRBV5-1 and TRBJ2-1; 10 nucleotides agree with TRBD2. The CDR3 runs 15 residues. Germline CDR1 is SGHRS and CDR2 is YFSETQ. Losses at the gene ends were 1 base for V and 7 bases for J; bases not matched to a gene: 5. CDR3 sequence reads: CASSLLAGERNEQFF. The DNA read from the CDR3 is TGCGCCAGCAGCTTGCTAGCGGGAGAGAGAAATGAG.

Worth noting for this clone: The read ends 3 residues early relative to the CDR3; the germline J gene fills the gap. The J gene is TRBJ2-1, the V gene TRBV5-1, with 13 bases aligning to TRBD2. Germline CDR1 is SGHRS and CDR2 is YFSETQ. CDR3 length: 16 residues. The trim removed 6 bases at V and 4 bases at J, leaving 7 bases unmatched. Here the CDR3 reads CASNGLAGVGYNEQFF. The DNA read from the CDR3 is TGCGCCAGCAACGGACTAGCGGGAGTGGGGTACAATGAG.

As regards this clone: The read terminates 3 residues ahead of where the CDR3 ends, so the germline J gene completes it. The chain links TRBV6-2 or TRBV6-3 to TRBJ1-1; perhaps TRBD1 as D (6 bases). CDR1 and CDR2 (germline): MNHEY, SVGEGT. Trimming removed 6 bases from V and 3 bases from J, with 14 bases in between. This CDR3 is built from 14 residues. This CDR3 reads CASSQGHPYTEAFF. The CDR3 bases that were read are TGTGCCAGCAGCCAGGGACACCCTTACACTGAA.

The sequenced CDR3 bases are TGCGCCAGCAGCCAATCAGGACTAGCGGGGAAATACGAG. Its translation: CASSQSGLAGKYE. The entire CDR3 is CASSQSGLAGKYEQYF. The rearrangement uses TRBV4-1 and TRBJ2-7, with 12 bases matching TRBD2. Sequencing ends 3 residues short of the CDR3 end; the germline J gene provides the rest. The V gene end was trimmed by 2 bases and the J gene end by 4 bases; junction bases not matched to a gene: 6. CDR3 length: 16 amino acids. CDR1 is MGHRA, CDR2 YSYEKL, per germline.

On this clone itself: Read coverage stops 3 residues before the CDR3 terminus; the germline J gene supplies the remainder. The J gene is TRBJ2-3, the V gene TRBV5-1; D possibly corresponds to TRBD2 (5 bases). V was trimmed by 2 bases and J by 3 bases, leaving 19 bases between them. The CDR3 has 17 residues. Germline V gives CDR1 SGHRS, CDR2 YFSETQ. The CDR3 loop reads CASSLAVDGFGTDTQYF. CDR3 DNA (partial): TGCGCCAGCAGCTTAGCGGTAGATGGTTTCGGGACAGATACG.

Points on this clone: The CDR3 goes on 3 residues after the read ends, and that part is filled in from the germline J gene. The rearrangement uses TRBV29-1 and TRBJ2-7; 8 bases align to TRBD2. Losses at the gene ends were 1 base for V and 3 bases for J; bases not matched to a gene: 8. The V gene's germline CDR1 is SQVTM and CDR2 ANQGSEA. This CDR3 region has 15 residues. The CDR3 bases that were read are TGCAGCGTTGAAGGCTTTACTAGCGGAGACTACGAG. It codes for CSVEGFTSGDYE. The CDR3, in full, reads CSVEGFTSGDYEQYF.

Points on this clone: The read is 3 residues too short to cover the CDR3 end, so that end is filled in from the germline J gene. The V call is TRBV2, the J call TRBJ2-5; 10 bases map to TRBD2. Germline trimming cut 4 bases from V and 5 bases from J; bases unmatched to any gene: 7. CDR3 length equals 15 residues. The germline V gene encodes CDR1 SNHLY and CDR2 FYNNEI. Here the CDR3 reads CASSVERGGGETQYF. The sequenced CDR3 bases are TGTGCCAGCAGTGTAGAGCGGGGGGGCGGCGAGACC.

As to this clone: Sequencing ends 3 residues short of the CDR3 end; the germline J gene provides the rest. The J gene is TRBJ2-7, the V gene TRBV7-9; D remains ambiguous. The CDR3 length is 12 residues. Germline CDR1 and CDR2: SEHNR and FQNEAQ (reference sequence). Trimming removed 5 bases at V and 3 bases at J, with 8 bases between. CDR3 DNA, as far as it was read: TGTGCCAGCAGCACTACCTTCTACGAG. This encodes CASSTTFYE. The full-length CDR3 reads as CASSTTFYEQYF.

About this clone itself: The read stops 3 residues short of the end of the CDR3; the missing end is completed from the germline J gene. The chain combines TRBV6-2 or TRBV6-3 with TRBJ1-6; 7 bases are shared with TRBD1. This CDR3 spans 14 amino acids. Germline V lookup: CDR1 MNHEY, CDR2 SVGEGT. V trimming: 5 bases; J trimming: 8 bases; junction bases outside the gene matches: 6. The sequenced part of the CDR3 DNA is TGTGCCAGCAGTAAAGACAGGGAGCATTCACCC. Amino acid sequence: CASSKDREHSP. The whole CDR3 region reads CASSKDREHSPLHF.

This chain's CDR3 is CASSPGGAGANVLTF. The sequenced CDR3 bases are TGTGCCAGCTCACCGGGGGGAGCTGGGGCCAACGTC. This rearrangement joins TRBV18 to TRBJ2-6; D perhaps matches TRBD2 (6 bases). The read ends 3 residues early relative to the CDR3; the germline J gene fills the gap. The V and J ends lost 3 bases and 2 bases respectively, with 8 bases between them. The germline V gene has CDR1 KGHSH and CDR2 LQKENI. This CDR3 is 15 amino acids long.

With respect to this clone: Read coverage stops 3 residues before the CDR3 terminus; the germline J gene supplies the remainder. The chain uses TRBV18 and TRBJ1-1; D not resolved. There are 13 residues in the CDR3. From germline, CDR1 is KGHSH and CDR2 LQKENI. The CDR3: CASSPLVRDTAFF. The sequenced part of the CDR3 DNA is TGTGCCAGCTCACCATTGGTCAGAGATACG. The complete variable domain, with remaining parts taken from reference TRBV18 and TRBJ1-1, reads NAGVMQNPRHLVRRRGQEARLRCSPMKGHSHVYWYRQLPEEGLKFMVYLQKENIIDESGMPKERFSAEFPKEGPSILRIQQVVRGDSAAYFCASSPLVRDTAFFGQGTRLTVV.